The T cell receptor (beta chain) under discussion was sequenced for a study of OX40 agonist ivuxolimab in advanced cancers. As for the study in general: The patients' treatment was ivuxolimab, an agonistic anti-OX40 (CD134) antibody. Two patients with cutaneous melanoma and one with hepatocellular carcinoma, three in total, showed partial responses. Anti-PD-1, anti-PD-L1 or anti-CTLA-4 therapy given earlier was allowed, and roughly 38% had some. Study-level results: Antigens targeted by the expanded peripheral T cells were not determined.

To note about this clone: As yet, its antigen is unknown.

Trimming left V 0 bases short and J 11 bases short, with 13 bases between. Germline V CDR1 and CDR2: SGHTA, FQGNSA. The CDR3 loop spans 13 amino acids. Sequencing used immunoSEQ multiplex PCR; TCRdb keeps in-frame clones, though not all of them. This sample carries more than 100,000 clones, about 93% of them seen once, and the ten largest clones take 0.9% to 1.2%. The sequence was collected from an adult with an advanced solid tumor such as melanoma, head and neck, liver or kidney cancer. Sequencing used CD4+ or CD8+ T cells sorted from blood, obtained in a trial of the OX40 agonist ivuxolimab. This sequence joins TRBV7-2 and TRBJ1-1, with D tentatively TRBD1 (5 bases). CDR3 amino acids: CASSLAGGMEAFF. CDR3 DNA: TGTGCCAGCAGCTTAGCTGGGGGGATGGAGGCTTTCTTT. The full variable domain, completed using reference TRBV7-2 and TRBJ1-1, is GAGVSQSPSNKVTEKGKDVELRCDPISGHTALYWYRQSLGQGLEFLIYFQGNSAPDKSGLPSDRFSAERTGGSVSTLTIQRTQQEDSAVYLCASSLAGGMEAFFGQGTRLTVV.